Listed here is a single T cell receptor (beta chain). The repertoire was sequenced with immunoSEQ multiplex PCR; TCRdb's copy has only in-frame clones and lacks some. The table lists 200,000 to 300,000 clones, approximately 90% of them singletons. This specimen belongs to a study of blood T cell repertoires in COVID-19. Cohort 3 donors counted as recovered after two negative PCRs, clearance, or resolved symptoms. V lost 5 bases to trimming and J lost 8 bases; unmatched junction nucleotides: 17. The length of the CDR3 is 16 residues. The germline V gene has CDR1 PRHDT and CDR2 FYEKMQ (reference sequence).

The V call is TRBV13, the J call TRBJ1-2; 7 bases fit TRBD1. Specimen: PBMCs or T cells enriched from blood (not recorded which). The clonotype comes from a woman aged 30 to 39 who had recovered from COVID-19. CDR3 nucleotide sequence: TGTGCCAGCAGCCAATTGGGACAGCTAAAGTTTATAGGCTACACCTTC. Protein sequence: CASSQLGQLKFIGYTF.